The 30 T cell receptor beta chains reported below all come from one sample, sequenced in a study of spatial heterogeneity in lung cancer. Indicated time point: sample taken at primary tumor resection. Sequencing was performed on whole RNA extracted from tumor and nontumor lung tissue, or from frozen PBMC, and the material was left unsorted. TCRdb ran MiXCR on the 5' RACE reads and lists one entry per CDR3 protein. Of some 39,000 distinct CDR3 sequences detected, approximately 6.8% appear once; the ten largest clones hold around 42%. Sequencing was performed on PBMCs, taken at surgery. Every receptor here comes from a female donor with early-stage non-small cell lung cancer.

At least ten counts were recorded for this clonotype. This CDR3 is CASSQIFGGFAKASYNSPLHF. The CDR3 bases are TGCGCCAGCAGCCAAATCTTCGGGGGGTTTGCTAAGGCGTCCTATAATTCACCCCTCCACTTT. The V call is TRBV4-1, the J call TRBJ1-6, with TRBD1 as a possible D gene (5 bases). The germline V gene encodes CDR1 MGHRA and CDR2 YSYEKL. The V end was cut by 2 bases, the J end by 1 base, with 24 bases between. This CDR3 contains 21 residues.

This clonotype occurred many times. V and J are TRBV9 and TRBJ2-1; D tentatively fits TRBD1 or TRBD2 (5 bases each). CDR1 SGDLS and CDR2 YYNGEE come from the germline V gene. The CDR3 has 16 amino acids. Trimming stripped 4 bases from V and 0 bases from J, with 14 bases between. The CDR3 region is CASSQTGDVSYNEQFF. The CDR3 bases are TGTGCCAGCAGCCAAACCGGGGACGTCTCCTACAATGAGCAGTTCTTC.

The chain has TRBV3-1 and TRBJ2-3; TRBD1 matches at 8 bases. The CDR3 is made up of 19 amino acids. Unmatched junction bases numbered 12, after V lost 1 base and J lost 0 bases. Germline CDR1 reads LGHDT; CDR2 reads YNNKEL (reference sequence). The chain's CDR3 is CASSQVSLGQAPSTDTQYF. DNA of the CDR3: TGTGCCAGCAGCCAAGTGTCCTTGGGACAGGCACCTAGCACAGATACGCAGTATTTT.

At least ten counts were recorded for this clonotype. The chain employs TRBV29-1 and TRBJ2-7, with D maybe TRBD1 (6 bases). The V gene lost 7 bases and the J gene lost 0 bases, with 13 bases spanning the gap. Germline loops: CDR1 SQVTM, CDR2 ANQGSEA. There are 13 residues in the CDR3. The CDR3 region has the DNA TGCAGCGGGACAACAGGGCTCTCCTACGAGCAGTACTTC. Residues: CSGTTGLSYEQYF.

There are many counts of this clonotype. The chain has TRBV6-2 or TRBV6-3 and TRBJ2-6; TRBD1 aligns across 7 bases. Germline CDR1 MNHEY, CDR2 SVGEGT. Germline trimming cut 6 bases from V and 0 bases from J; bases unmatched to any gene: 11. The CDR3 is 18 amino acids. The chain's CDR3 is CASRRAQGSLSGANVLTF. As DNA, the CDR3 is TGTGCCAGCAGACGCGCACAGGGGTCTCTCTCTGGGGCCAACGTCCTGACTTTC.

This clonotype was found many times. This sequence joins TRBV5-1 and TRBJ2-5; 9 bases line up with TRBD1. The trim removed 0 bases at V and 1 base at J, leaving 4 bases unmatched. CDR1 is SGHRS and CDR2 is YFSETQ in the germline V gene. The CDR3 sequence is 16 residues long. CDR3 loop: CASSLDPGQGQETQYF. The CDR3 DNA is TGCGCCAGCAGCTTGGATCCGGGACAGGGCCAAGAGACCCAGTACTTC.

The chain carries TRBV27 and TRBJ2-7, with D possibly matching TRBD2 (5 bases). Germline loops: CDR1 MNHEY, CDR2 SMNVEV (reference sequence). The CDR3 has 15 residues. The ends were cut back, 5 bases at V and 0 bases at J, with 14 bases in the middle. The CDR3 loop is CASSPREGSSYEQYF. The CDR3 region has the DNA TGTGCCAGCAGTCCCCGAGAGGGAAGCTCCTACGAGCAGTACTTC.

The sample holds many counts of this clonotype. The chain carries TRBV6-5 and TRBJ2-1, with 14 nucleotides matching TRBD2. The CDR3 covers 15 residues. J gave up 5 bases and V 5 bases, and 2 bases lay outside the gene matches. From germline, CDR1 is MNHEY and CDR2 SVGAGI. Written as DNA, the CDR3 is TGTGCCAGCAGTCCGGGACTAGCGGGGGACAATGAGCAGTTCTTC. This translates into CASSPGLAGDNEQFF.

V gene TRBV5-1 combines with J gene TRBJ2-3, with D unclear. V dropped 2 bases and J dropped 4 bases, with 8 bases sitting between them. This CDR3 has 13 residues. Germline V gives CDR1 SGHRS, CDR2 YFSETQ. CDR3 sequence: CASSLRTADTQYF. CDR3 bases: TGCGCCAGCAGCTTAAGAACGGCAGATACGCAGTATTTT.

The chain is built from TRBV5-1 and TRBJ2-1; 7 bases align to TRBD1. Germline CDR1 SGHRS, CDR2 YFSETQ. Trimming removed 4 bases from V and 12 bases from J; junction bases left unmatched: 13. The CDR3 loop spans 14 amino acids. This CDR3 is CASSTGQVTGRQFF. As DNA, the CDR3 is TGCGCCAGCAGCACCGGACAGGTGACGGGTCGGCAGTTCTTC.

This chain joins TRBV7-6 and TRBJ2-3; no definite D call. Trimming left V 5 bases short and J 1 base short, with 10 bases between. From germline, CDR1 is SGHVS and CDR2 FNYEAQ. This CDR3 is 14 amino acids long. Written as DNA, the CDR3 is TGTGCCAGCAGCCCCCCCGGGCGCACAGATACGCAGTATTTT. Its translation is CASSPPGRTDTQYF.

The chain links TRBV27 to TRBJ2-1; D is ambiguous. This CDR3 spans 12 amino acids. V was pared by 6 bases and J by 2 bases, with 5 bases between. CDR1 and CDR2 from the germline V gene are MNHEY and SMNVEV (reference sequence). This CDR3 reads CASSIPYNEQFF. The CDR3 bases are TGTGCCAGCAGCATCCCCTACAATGAGCAGTTCTTC.

This clonotype occurred many times. The rearrangement uses TRBV5-1 and TRBJ1-6; no definite D call. Germline V CDR1 and CDR2: SGHRS, YFSETQ. The CDR3 length is 13 residues. V dropped 7 bases and J dropped 8 bases, with 13 bases sitting between them. CDR3 loop: CASGLSPDSPLHF. CDR3 bases: TGCGCCAGCGGTCTGTCACCGGATTCACCCCTCCACTTT.

This clonotype was observed a handful of times. The chain recombines TRBV6-1 with TRBJ2-3; perhaps TRBD1 as D (7 bases). The CDR3 contains 17 residues. Germline CDR1 and CDR2: MNHNS and SASEGT. V was pared by 4 bases and J by 1 base, with 18 bases between. CDR3 bases: TGTGCCAGCAGTGGAGACCTCAGGGGGGCGGGCACAGATACGCAGTATTTT. Protein product: CASSGDLRGAGTDTQYF.

The sample holds many counts of this clonotype. The chain uses TRBV4-1 and TRBJ1-6, with D perhaps matching TRBD1 (6 bases). The CDR3 loop spans 16 amino acids. Germline V gene lookup returns CDR1 MGHRA and CDR2 YSYEKL. V lost 1 base and J 4 bases, leaving 11 bases between the germline ends. Written as DNA, the CDR3 is TGCGCCAGCAGCCAAGCCGGGGGCGGATATAATTCACCCCTCCACTTT. It codes for CASSQAGGGYNSPLHF.

Many counts were recorded for this clonotype. The V gene is TRBV3-1, the J gene TRBJ2-5, with 7 bases matching TRBD2. The CDR3 runs to 14 residues. Trimming at V came to 5 bases and at J to 3 bases, leaving 6 bases not matched to a gene. Germline V lookup: CDR1 LGHDT, CDR2 YNNKEL (reference sequence). CDR3 nucleotide sequence: TGTGCCAGCAGCTCCTCAACTAGCGAAGAGACCCAGTACTTC. The encoded protein is CASSSSTSEETQYF.

This clonotype came up many times. CDR3: CASSGRVSGMTNYGYTF. The DNA of the CDR3 is TGTGCCAGCAGCGGGAGAGTTTCGGGAATGACTAACTATGGCTACACCTTC. This rearrangement joins TRBV9 to TRBJ1-2, with unresolved D. Per the germline V gene, CDR1 is SGDLS and CDR2 is YYNGEE. Trimming took off 3 bases at V and 0 bases at J, with 18 bases between the two ends. This CDR3 comprises 17 residues. The full variable domain, completed using reference TRBV9 and TRBJ1-2, is DSGVTQTPKHLITATGQRVTLRCSPRSGDLSVYWYQQSLDQGLQFLIQYYNGEERAKGNILERFSAQQFPDLHSELNLSSLELGDSALYFCASSGRVSGMTNYGYTFGSGTRLTVV.

The chain recombines TRBV12-3 or TRBV12-4 with TRBJ1-4, with 8 nucleotides matching TRBD1. The V and J ends lost 6 bases and 12 bases, in that order; junction bases with no gene match: 6. This CDR3 region has 12 residues. The CDR3 coding sequence is TGTGCCAGCAGGGACAGGGTCGGGGAACTGTTTTTT. Protein product: CASRDRVGELFF.

The chain is built from TRBV25-1 and TRBJ2-7; 9 bases align to TRBD1. The CDR3 consists of 13 residues. The germline CDR1 and CDR2 sequences are MGHDK and SYGVNS. Trimming took 4 bases from V and 6 from J; bases not matched to a gene: 4. The CDR3, as DNA: TGTGCCAGCAGTGGCGGGACAGGGTTCGAGCAGTACTTC. It translates to CASSGGTGFEQYF.

The sample holds many counts of this clonotype. The chain is built from TRBV2 and TRBJ2-1; 7 nucleotides agree with TRBD2. After removal of 6 bases from V and 2 bases from J, the junction contained 10 bases not matched to a gene. Per the germline V gene, CDR1 is SNHLY and CDR2 is FYNNEI. This CDR3 region has 16 residues. CDR3 DNA: TGTGCCAGCAGCCGAGCGGGACTGAATACCTACAATGAGCAGTTCTTC. It yields the protein CASSRAGLNTYNEQFF.

This clonotype was detected many times. The chain has TRBV25-1 and TRBJ2-7, with TRBD1 as a possible D gene (5 bases). With 1 base removed from V and 2 bases from J, the gap between germline ends came to 12 bases. This CDR3 has 15 amino acids. CDR1 is MGHDK, CDR2 SYGVNS, per germline. The CDR3 DNA sequence: TGTGCCAGCAGTGAATCCCAGGGCGGAGCCTACGAGCAGTACTTC. Translation: CASSESQGGAYEQYF.

The chain carries TRBV7-2 and TRBJ1-5; D ambiguous. CDR1 is SGHTA and CDR2 is FQGNSA in the germline V gene. V shed 8 bases and J shed 12 bases, with 17 bases lying between them. This CDR3 has 12 amino acids. The CDR3 loop reads CASGRDGSLQHF. CDR3 DNA sequence: TGTGCCAGCGGCCGAGACGGTAGTCTCCAGCATTTT. The full variable domain, in which reference TRBV7-2 and TRBJ1-5 provide the parts outside the CDR3, is GAGVSQSPSNKVTEKGKDVELRCDPISGHTALYWYRQSLGQGLEFLIYFQGNSAPDKSGLPSDRFSAERTGGSVSTLTIQRTQQEDSAVYLCASGRDGSLQHFGDGTRLSIL.

This clonotype was recorded at least ten times. V usage is TRBV7-2 and J usage is TRBJ1-1, with D maybe TRBD1 (6 bases). With 0 bases removed from V and 5 bases from J, the gap between germline ends came to 10 bases. CDR1 and CDR2 (germline): SGHTA, FQGNSA. This CDR3 comprises 14 residues. The CDR3 sequence: CASSLARGGTEAFF. CDR3 sequence (DNA): TGTGCCAGCAGCTTAGCGAGAGGGGGGACTGAAGCTTTCTTT.

In its sample, this clonotype was seen a few times. This chain uses TRBV6-4 with TRBJ2-3, with a weak D call TRBD2 (8 bases). The CDR3 consists of 16 residues. The V gene lost 6 bases and the J gene lost 3 bases, with 19 bases spanning the gap. The germline CDR1 and CDR2 sequences are MRHNA and SNTAGT. Here the CDR3 DNA reads TGTGCCAGCAGCCACGGACTAGCAGGGGGAACAGATACGCAGTATTTT. Amino acids: CASSHGLAGGTDTQYF.

This clonotype was observed a handful of times. This chain uses TRBV5-1 with TRBJ2-3, with D perhaps matching TRBD2 (5 bases). The germline V gene encodes CDR1 SGHRS and CDR2 YFSETQ. This CDR3 contains 13 residues. Trimming took 3 bases from V and 5 from J, leaving 10 bases between them. As DNA, the CDR3 is TGCGCCAGCAGCTCCCCCGGAGGAGATACGCAGTATTTT. Protein product: CASSSPGGDTQYF.

In this sample, this clonotype turned up a few times. The chain recombines TRBV6-6 with TRBJ2-5; D is undetermined. Trimming shortened V by 6 bases and J by 1 base, and 6 bases separated the two germline ends. The germline V gene has CDR1 MNHNY and CDR2 SVGAGI (reference sequence). The CDR3 consists of 12 residues. CDR3 in amino acids: CASSRIQETQYF. The CDR3 DNA sequence: TGTGCCAGCAGCCGAATCCAAGAGACCCAGTACTTC.

This clonotype was counted between two and nine times. Written as DNA, the CDR3 is TGTGCCATCAGTGAAGGCGGGGAGCAAGAGACCCAGTACTTC. Residues: CAISEGGEQETQYF. This rearrangement joins TRBV10-3 to TRBJ2-5; weak D call: TRBD2 (6 bases). In germline, CDR1 is ENHRY, CDR2 SYGVKD. The CDR3 covers 14 residues. The V end lost 3 bases, the J end lost 2 bases, and 10 bases lay between the germline ends.

In this sample, this clonotype turned up many times. J is TRBJ2-7 and V is TRBV9; 8 bases are shared with TRBD2. CDR3 length: 15 residues. Germline CDR1 reads SGDLS; CDR2 reads YYNGEE. V was pared by 4 bases and J by 6 bases, with 12 bases of the junction left unmatched. CDR3 sequence: CASSRSPGGTSEQYF. The CDR3 DNA reads as TGTGCCAGCAGCCGCTCCCCGGGCGGGACTAGCGAGCAGTACTTC.

This clonotype is medium-sized. This sequence joins TRBV13 and TRBJ1-2; D gene unclear. The CDR3 extends over 11 amino acids. V was cut by 6 bases and J by 8 bases, with 10 bases left in between. The germline CDR1 and CDR2 sequences are PRHDT and FYEKMQ (reference sequence). This CDR3 is CASRFGVGYTF. The CDR3, as DNA: TGTGCCAGCAGATTTGGGGTGGGCTACACCTTC. The variable domain in full, completed from reference TRBV13 and TRBJ1-2, reads AAGVIQSPRHLIKEKRETATLKCYPIPRHDTVYWYQQGPGQDPQFLISFYEKMQSDKGSIPDRFSAQQFSDYHSELNMSSLELGDSALYFCASRFGVGYTFGSGTRLTVV.

With regard to this clonotype: A much larger clone lies one base from this, so it may be a read error. The chain links TRBV5-8 to TRBJ2-7; a possible D gene is TRBD1 (5 bases). The CDR3 runs to 13 residues. Between the trimmed V and J ends, which lost 9 bases and 0 bases, there was a span of 13 bases. Per the germline V gene, CDR1 is SGHTS and CDR2 is YDEGEE. This CDR3 is CANTTGNSYEQYF. The DNA of the CDR3 is TGTGCCAACACAACAGGCAACTCCTACGAGCAGTACTTC.